This T cell receptor (beta chain) comes out of a study of T cells after somatic rescue of genetic block. Assay: immunoSEQ multiplex PCR; the TCRdb copy retains only in-frame clones and omits some. The sample carries 68,000 or so clones, 92% recorded once. The CDR3 runs to 15 residues. Losses at the gene ends were 4 bases for V and 7 bases for J; bases not matched to a gene: 11. Germline V gives CDR1 LGHNT, CDR2 FRNRAP. The clonotype originates from a man aged 35 to 55. The V gene is TRBV12-5, the J gene TRBJ2-7; the match to TRBD1 covers 9 bases. The specimen sequenced was peripheral blood mononuclear cells (PBMCs). This chain's CDR3 is CASGSTTTGGLEQYF. The DNA of the CDR3 is TGTGCTAGTGGTTCGACTACGACAGGGGGGTTGGAGCAGTACTTC.